This entry lists 21 T cell receptor beta chains sequenced from one sample in a study of T cell responses to AZD1222 COVID-19 vaccine. Profiled with immunoSEQ multiplex PCR; TCRdb holds only in-frame clones, not every one. The profile covers approximately 150,000 clones, with 85% to 95% appearing a single time and approximately 1% taken by the ten largest. The specimen was peripheral blood, collected on day 0 of AZD1222 vaccination. Every receptor here comes from an adult in good health.

V gene TRBV10-3 combines with J gene TRBJ1-2, with D uncertain. The CDR3 consists of 14 residues. Looked up from germline, CDR1 is ENHRY and CDR2 is SYGVKD. V was cut by 6 bases and J by 2 bases, with 13 bases left in between. CDR3 loop: CAISQGRSNYGYTF. Written as DNA, the CDR3 is TGTGCCATCAGCCAAGGCAGGAGCAACTATGGCTACACCTTC.

This chain links TRBV4-1 with TRBJ1-2; 8 nucleotides align to TRBD1. Germline CDR1 is MGHRA and CDR2 is YSYEKL. Germline trimming cut 0 bases from V and 2 bases from J; bases unmatched to any gene: 11. This CDR3 region has 18 residues. In DNA, the CDR3 is TGCGCCAGCAGCCAAGAATCCCCAAGGGACAGGCCGAACTATGGCTACACCTTC. This sequence encodes CASSQESPRDRPNYGYTF.

This clone was observed once. The chain has TRBV6-1 and TRBJ1-3, with unresolved D. CDR1 is MNHNS and CDR2 is SASEGT in the germline V gene. V lost 2 bases to trimming and J lost 3 bases, with 5 bases between them. The CDR3 has 13 amino acids. The CDR3 protein is CASSETGGNTIYF. The CDR3 DNA reads TGTGCCAGCAGTGAAACGGGTGGAAACACCATATATTTT.

This chain joins TRBV6-6 and TRBJ1-5, with D perhaps TRBD1 (5 bases). Germline V CDR1 and CDR2: MNHNY, SVGAGI (reference sequence). V gave up 2 bases and J gave up 7 bases, with 12 bases separating them. CDR3 length equals 14 residues. This CDR3 is CASSYAQGGQPQHF. In DNA form, the CDR3 reads TGTGCCAGCAGTTACGCTCAGGGAGGGCAGCCCCAGCATTTT.

The rearrangement links TRBV5-1 to TRBJ1-1; a possible D gene is TRBD1 (5 bases). V lost 2 bases and J 4 bases, leaving 18 bases between the germline ends. The CDR3 covers 16 residues. Germline V gene sequence: CDR1 SGHRS, CDR2 YFSETQ. The CDR3 region is CASSFGGMGVGTEAFF. CDR3 nucleotides: TGCGCCAGCAGCTTTGGGGGAATGGGGGTAGGCACTGAAGCTTTCTTT.

V usage is TRBV5-1 and J usage is TRBJ2-7; 9 bases fit TRBD1. CDR3 length: 14 residues. Trimming removed 5 bases from V and 3 bases from J; junction bases left unmatched: 6. CDR1 is SGHRS, CDR2 YFSETQ, per germline. The CDR3 here is CASSTGTGFYEQYF. CDR3 DNA: TGCGCCAGCAGTACCGGGACAGGGTTCTACGAGCAGTACTTC.

CDR3 sequence: CASSYGGSSGSDTQYF. CDR3 DNA sequence: TGTGCCAGCAGTTACGGTGGTTCTAGCGGGTCGGATACGCAGTATTTT. The chain is built from TRBV6-2 or TRBV6-3 and TRBJ2-3; 8 bases fit TRBD2. Germline CDR1 and CDR2: MNHEY and SVGEGT. The CDR3 length is 16 residues. V was clipped by 2 bases and J by 6 bases; unmatched bases: 10.

This chain uses TRBV27 with TRBJ2-7, with a tentative D call TRBD2 (6 bases). V was clipped by 8 bases and J by 3 bases, with 20 bases between them. Germline CDR1 reads MNHEY; CDR2 reads SMNVEV (reference sequence). CDR3 size: 15 residues. CDR3 region: CASGPRGRWGYEQYF. The DNA for the CDR3 is TGTGCCAGCGGACCGCGGGGCAGGTGGGGCTACGAGCAGTACTTC.

The chain links TRBV5-6 to TRBJ2-3, with D tentatively TRBD2 (7 bases). CDR3 length: 15 residues. Trimming left V 0 bases short and J 5 bases short, with 13 bases between. Per germline, CDR1 SGHDT and CDR2 YYEEEE. As DNA, the CDR3 is TGTGCCAGCAGCTTGGTCGGGGGGCTGGGAGATACGCAGTATTTT. Translating it yields CASSLVGGLGDTQYF.

This clone came up a few times. J is TRBJ2-3 and V is TRBV7-9; no reliable D call. V lost 5 bases and J 0 bases, leaving 12 bases between the germline ends. The CDR3 is made up of 15 amino acids. CDR1 is SEHNR and CDR2 is FQNEAQ in the germline V gene (reference sequence). CDR3 sequence (DNA): TGTGCCAGCAGCCCAACCGAGACGAGCACAGATACGCAGTATTTT. Encoded protein: CASSPTETSTDTQYF.

This clone was seen only a few times. The chain recombines TRBV28 with TRBJ2-6; perhaps TRBD2 as D (6 bases). Trimming removed 8 bases at V and 0 bases at J, with 14 bases between. The CDR3 is 16 amino acids. CDR1 and CDR2 (germline): MDHEN, SYDVKM. The chain's CDR3 is CASVPGALSGANVLTF. CDR3 bases: TGTGCCAGCGTTCCGGGAGCACTCTCTGGGGCCAACGTCCTGACTTTC.

A remark on this clone: The identical CDR3 is also encoded by other nucleotide sequences in the sample. The chain has TRBV20-1 and TRBJ1-2; 7 bases are shared with TRBD1. The CDR3 sequence is 11 residues long. CDR1 is DFQATT and CDR2 is SNEGSKA in the germline V gene (reference sequence). J was trimmed by 5 bases and V by 3 bases; bases with no gene match: 0. Written as DNA, the CDR3 is TGCAGTGCTAGGACAGGGTATGGCTACACCTTC. It encodes CSARTGYGYTF.

V and J are TRBV4-2 and TRBJ1-3; 10 bases match TRBD1. Germline values: CDR1 LGHNA, CDR2 YNFKEQ. This CDR3 has 17 residues. The junction had 5 bases not matched to a gene; V was cut back by 0 bases and J by 3 bases. The CDR3, as DNA: TGTGCCAGCAGCCAAGATCCGACAGGGGGCGTTGGAAACACCATATATTTT. Translated: CASSQDPTGGVGNTIYF.

The J gene is TRBJ2-5, the V gene TRBV18; weak D call: TRBD2 (5 bases). V was shortened by 2 bases and J by 5 bases, with 9 bases between the two germline ends. Germline V gene data show CDR1 as KGHSH and CDR2 as LQKENI. The CDR3 has 13 amino acids. DNA of the CDR3: TGTGCCAGCTCACCATCTTCGGGGGAGACCCAGTACTTC. This encodes CASSPSSGETQYF.

The gene calls are TRBV6-6 and TRBJ1-5; no definite D call. Germline lookup yields CDR1 MNHNY and CDR2 SVGAGI (reference sequence). Trimming shortened V by 2 bases and J by 6 bases, and 5 bases separated the two germline ends. The CDR3 spans 12 residues. The CDR3 reads CASSYEFQPQHF. As DNA, the CDR3 is TGTGCCAGCAGTTACGAGTTTCAGCCCCAGCATTTT.

The J gene is TRBJ2-2, the V gene TRBV19; no definite D call. The V end lost 8 bases, the J end lost 3 bases, and 16 bases lay between the germline ends. There are 15 residues in the CDR3. Looked up from germline, CDR1 is LNHDA and CDR2 is SQIVND (reference sequence). The CDR3 protein is CASCAGSPYTGELFF. The DNA of the CDR3 is TGTGCCAGTTGTGCCGGGTCACCCTACACCGGGGAGCTGTTTTTT.

This chain connects TRBV6-2 or TRBV6-3 to TRBJ2-2; D ambiguous. The CDR3 length is 13 residues. Deletions cut 2 bases from V and 5 bases from J, with 6 bases between. The V gene's germline CDR1 is MNHEY and CDR2 SVGEGT. CDR3 coding DNA: TGTGCCAGCAGTTACGCCGAAACCGGGGAGCTGTTTTTT. Protein: CASSYAETGELFF.

This clone was counted once. CDR3 loop: CAWSRGGGGRQPQHF. The CDR3 nucleotides read TGTGCCTGGAGTCGCGGAGGGGGAGGTCGTCAGCCCCAGCATTTT. V usage is TRBV30 and J usage is TRBJ1-5; tentative D call: TRBD1 (6 bases). V was trimmed by 2 bases and J by 6 bases, leaving 17 bases between them. The germline V gene encodes CDR1 GTSNPN and CDR2 SVGIG (reference sequence). The length of the CDR3 is 15 residues.

This chain links TRBV3-1 (or the pseudogene TRBV3-2) with TRBJ2-3, with 10 bases that match TRBD2. The CDR3 is 18 amino acids. Germline assignment: CDR1 LGHDT and CDR2 YNNKEL (reference sequence). Trimming took 0 bases from V and 7 from J; bases not matched to a gene: 13. The CDR3 spells CASSQEVGTSGADNTQYF. CDR3 nucleotides: TGTGCCAGCAGCCAAGAGGTTGGAACTAGCGGGGCAGATAATACGCAGTATTTT.

The chain couples TRBV5-1 to TRBJ1-5; the D gene is possibly TRBD1 (6 bases). This CDR3 is 16 amino acids long. The germline CDR1 and CDR2 sequences are SGHRS and YFSETQ. Trimming removed 3 bases at V and 10 bases at J, with 23 bases between. As DNA, the CDR3 is TGCGCCAGCAGCTCGGACTACAGGGTTCAAAGGGGTCCCCAGCATTTT. Amino acids: CASSSDYRVQRGPQHF.

The V and J genes are TRBV29-1 and TRBJ1-2; TRBD1 might be the D (5 bases). The CDR3 runs 14 residues. Looked up from germline, CDR1 is SQVTM and CDR2 is ANQGSEA. The V gene lost 4 bases and the J gene lost 3 bases, with 15 bases spanning the gap. In DNA form, the CDR3 reads TGCAGCGTTGGGGTGGGGGAAAACCACTATGGCTACACCTTC. Its protein is CSVGVGENHYGYTF.